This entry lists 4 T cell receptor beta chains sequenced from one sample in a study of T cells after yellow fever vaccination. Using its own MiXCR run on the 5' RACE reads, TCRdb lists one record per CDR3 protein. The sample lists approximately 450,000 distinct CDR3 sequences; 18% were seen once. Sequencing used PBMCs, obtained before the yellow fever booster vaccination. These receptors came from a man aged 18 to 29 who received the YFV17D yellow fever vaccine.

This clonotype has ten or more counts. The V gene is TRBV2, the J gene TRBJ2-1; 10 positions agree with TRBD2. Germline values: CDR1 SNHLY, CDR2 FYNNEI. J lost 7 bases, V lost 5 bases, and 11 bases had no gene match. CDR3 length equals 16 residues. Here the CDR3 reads CASSRRVAGGLNEQFF. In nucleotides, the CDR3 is TGTGCCAGCAGTCGGCGCGTAGCGGGGGGTTTGAATGAGCAGTTCTTC.

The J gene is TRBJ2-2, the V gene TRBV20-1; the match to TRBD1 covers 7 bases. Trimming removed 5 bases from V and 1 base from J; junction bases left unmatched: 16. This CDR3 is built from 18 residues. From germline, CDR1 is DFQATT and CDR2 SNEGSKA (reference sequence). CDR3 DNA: TGCAGTGCTTACGACGGGACAGCCGTTACAAGGAACACCGGGGAGCTGTTTTTT. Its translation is CSAYDGTAVTRNTGELFF.

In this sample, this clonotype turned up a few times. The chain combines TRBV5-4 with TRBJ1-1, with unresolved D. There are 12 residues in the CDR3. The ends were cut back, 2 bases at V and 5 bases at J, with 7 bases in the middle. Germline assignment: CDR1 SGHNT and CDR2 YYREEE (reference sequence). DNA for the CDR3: TGTGCCAGCAGCTTTGATAGTACTGAAGCTTTCTTT. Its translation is CASSFDSTEAFF.

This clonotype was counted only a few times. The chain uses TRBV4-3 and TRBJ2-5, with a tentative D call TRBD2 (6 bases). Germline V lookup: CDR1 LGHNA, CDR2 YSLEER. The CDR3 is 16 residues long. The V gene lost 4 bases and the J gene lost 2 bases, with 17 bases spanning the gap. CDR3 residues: CASSPVYPREQETQYF. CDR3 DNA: TGCGCCAGCAGCCCTGTCTATCCACGGGAGCAAGAGACCCAGTACTTC.